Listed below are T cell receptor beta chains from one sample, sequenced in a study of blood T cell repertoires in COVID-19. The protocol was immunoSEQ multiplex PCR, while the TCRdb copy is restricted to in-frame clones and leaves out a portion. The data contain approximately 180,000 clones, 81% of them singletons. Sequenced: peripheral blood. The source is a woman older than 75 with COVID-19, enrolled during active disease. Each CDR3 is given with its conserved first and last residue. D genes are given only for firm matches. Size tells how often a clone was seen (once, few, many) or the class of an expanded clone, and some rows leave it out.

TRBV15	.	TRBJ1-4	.	TGTGCCACCAGCAGAGATCGGGGGACGCTTAGGGTTTTT	CATSRDRGTLRVF
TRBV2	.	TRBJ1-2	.	TGTGCCAGCAGCGGACAGACCGCTAACTATGGCTACACCTTC	CASSGQTANYGYTF
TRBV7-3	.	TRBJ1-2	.	TGTGCCAGCAGCTTAGGGCCACCAACTAACTATGGCTACACCTTC	CASSLGPPTNYGYTF
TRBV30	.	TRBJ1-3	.	TGTGCCTGGAGTGTCGGGTTCGGAAACACCATATATTTT	CAWSVGFGNTIYF
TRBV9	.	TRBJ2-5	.	TGTGCCAGCAGCGTAGGGGTTGCGGGCCGGTACCAAGAGACCCAGTACTTC	CASSVGVAGRYQETQYF
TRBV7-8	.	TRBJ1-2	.	TGTGCCAGCAGCCTAAAGAGGGGGATTGTGGATGGCTACACCTTC	CASSLKRGIVDGYTF
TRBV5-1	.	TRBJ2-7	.	TGCGCCAGCAGCTTGGTCGGGGGATCCTACGAGCAGTACTTC	CASSLVGGSYEQYF
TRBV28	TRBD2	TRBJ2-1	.	TGTGCCAGCACCACCCGAGCCAGCGGGGTCAATGAGCAGTTCTTC	CASTTRASGVNEQFF
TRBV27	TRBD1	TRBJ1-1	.	TGTGCCAGCAGTATCGGACAGGGGAGCACTGAAGCTTTCTTT	CASSIGQGSTEAFF
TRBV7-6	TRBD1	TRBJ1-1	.	TGTGCCAGCAGCTTTGGGACAGGGATTATGAACACTGAAGCTTTCTTT	CASSFGTGIMNTEAFF
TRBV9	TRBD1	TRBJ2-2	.	TGTGCCAGCAGCGTAGGACAGGGGGCGACCGGGGAGCTGTTTTTT	CASSVGQGATGELFF
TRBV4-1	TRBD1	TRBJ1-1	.	TGCGCCAGCAGCCTTCGGACAGGGGGCATAGCTGAAGCTTTCTTT	CASSLRTGGIAEAFF
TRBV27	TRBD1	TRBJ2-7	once	TGTGCCAGCAGTCCTTCCAAGGGACAGGGTAGGTCTTACTTC	CASSPSKGQGRSYF
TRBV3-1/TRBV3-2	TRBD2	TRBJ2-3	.	TGTGCCAGCAGCGACCGACTAGCGGGGGGAGATACGCAGTATTTT	CASSDRLAGGDTQYF
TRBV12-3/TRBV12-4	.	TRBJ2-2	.	TGTGCCAGCAGCTCAGACACCGGGGAGCTGTTTTTT	CASSSDTGELFF
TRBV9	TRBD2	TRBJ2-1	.	TGTGCCAGCAGCCCCCGGACTAGCGGGAGTTTCGGCCACAATGAGCAGTTCTTC	CASSPRTSGSFGHNEQFF
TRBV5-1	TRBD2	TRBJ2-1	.	TGCGCCAGCAGCTCGTTGACGGGGGGTTCCAATGAGCAGTTCTTC	CASSSLTGGSNEQFF
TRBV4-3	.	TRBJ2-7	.	TGCGCCAGCAGCCAAGGCTTGGGTGGGGGCAGCTACGAGCAGTACTTC	CASSQGLGGGSYEQYF
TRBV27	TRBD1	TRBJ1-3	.	TGTGCCAGCAGTTCAGGGGGCGATTTCTCTGGAAACACCATATATTTT	CASSSGGDFSGNTIYF
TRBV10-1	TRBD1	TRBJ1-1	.	TGCGCCAGCAGTGAGTTGGGACAGGGGGCGACGAACACTGAAGCTTTCTTT	CASSELGQGATNTEAFF
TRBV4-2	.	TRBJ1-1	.	TGTGCCAGCAGCCAAGATAGGGCTACAGGGAACACTGAAGCTTTCTTT	CASSQDRATGNTEAFF
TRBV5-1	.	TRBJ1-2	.	TGCGCCAGCAGCGAGTTGGGGGGTGGATATTCGGATAACTATGGCTACACCTTC	CASSELGGGYSDNYGYTF
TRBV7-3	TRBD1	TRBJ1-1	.	TGTGCCAGCAGCCCAATTGGGGGACAGGGGGCTTTCTTT	CASSPIGGQGAFF
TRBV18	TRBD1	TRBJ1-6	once	TGTGCCAGCTCCGGACAGGGGGACTCACCCCTCCACTTT	CASSGQGDSPLHF
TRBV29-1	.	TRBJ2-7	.	TGCAGCGTCGGGAGCGGCAGCTCCTACGAGCAGTACTTC	CSVGSGSSYEQYF
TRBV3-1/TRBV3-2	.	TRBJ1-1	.	TGTGCCAGCCGGACAAGCCGGTTGAACACTGAAGCTTTCTTT	CASRTSRLNTEAFF
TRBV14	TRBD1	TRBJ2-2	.	TGTGCCAGCAGCCGATTTGACAGGGGGTACGCGAACACCGGGGAGCTGTTTTTT	CASSRFDRGYANTGELFF
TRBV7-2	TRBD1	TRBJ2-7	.	TGTGCCAGCAGCTTCGGACAGGGGTCGGTATACGAGCAGTACTTC	CASSFGQGSVYEQYF
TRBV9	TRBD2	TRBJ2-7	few	TGTGCCAGCAGCACCCGGGGACTAGCGGCCTACGAGCAGTACTTC	CASSTRGLAAYEQYF
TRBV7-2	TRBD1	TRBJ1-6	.	TGTGCCAGCAGCCCCGTAGGCGGGACAGGGTATTCACCCCTCCACTTT	CASSPVGGTGYSPLHF
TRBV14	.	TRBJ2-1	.	TGTGCCAGCAGCCAAGATCATGGGCTAGGGGTTCCCAACAATGAGCAGTTCTTC	CASSQDHGLGVPNNEQFF
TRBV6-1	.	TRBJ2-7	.	TGTGCCAGCAGTGAAATTCACAGACCCTACGAGCAGTACTTC	CASSEIHRPYEQYF
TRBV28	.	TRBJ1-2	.	TGTGCCAGCACACAAGGGGGGGGATACTATGGCTACACCTTC	CASTQGGGYYGYTF
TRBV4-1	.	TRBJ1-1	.	TGCGCCAGCAGCCGCGGACACTTAATGAACACTGAAGCTTTCTTT	CASSRGHLMNTEAFF
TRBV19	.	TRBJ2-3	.	TGTGCCAGTAGTCCAGCGGGTTGGACAGATACGCAGTATTTT	CASSPAGWTDTQYF
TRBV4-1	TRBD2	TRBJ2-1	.	TGCGCCAGCAGCCAACAGCTAGCGGGAGGGTTTAATGAGCAGTTCTTC	CASSQQLAGGFNEQFF
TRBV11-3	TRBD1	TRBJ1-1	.	TGTGCCAGCAGCTTAAAAGAAGGGGACAGGGTAAGGACTGAAGCTTTCTTT	CASSLKEGDRVRTEAFF
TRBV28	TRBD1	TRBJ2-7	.	TGTGCCAGCAGCCAACAGGGGTACGAGCAGTACTTC	CASSQQGYEQYF
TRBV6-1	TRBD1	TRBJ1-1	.	TGTGCCAGCAGTGAAACCCGGGACAGGGCGAAGAACACTGAAGCTTTCTTT	CASSETRDRAKNTEAFF
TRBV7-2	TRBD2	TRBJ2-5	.	TGTGCCAGCAGCTTAGGGCTAGCGGGGGGGCCTCGGGAGACCCAGTACTTC	CASSLGLAGGPRETQYF
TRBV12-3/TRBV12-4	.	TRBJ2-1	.	TGTGCCAGCAGTTTGGCTAGCGTCGAGGAGCAGTTCTTC	CASSLASVEEQFF
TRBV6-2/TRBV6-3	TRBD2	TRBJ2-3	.	TGTGCCAGCAGTTACCTGGGCGGGGGGATTTCTAGCACAGATACGCAGTATTTT	CASSYLGGGISSTDTQYF
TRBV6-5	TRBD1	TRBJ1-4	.	TGTGCCAGCAGCCAGGGGGCCTCTAATGAAAAACTGTTTTTT	CASSQGASNEKLFF
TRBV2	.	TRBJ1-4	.	TGTGCCAGCGGGCGGGGGAAGGGTGAAAAACTGTTTTTT	CASGRGKGEKLFF
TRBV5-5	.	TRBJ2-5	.	TGTGCCAGCAGTTACGTAGCGGTTCAAGAGACCCAGTACTTC	CASSYVAVQETQYF
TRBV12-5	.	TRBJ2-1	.	TGTGCTAGTGGTTCGGGGATTGGGGAGCAGTTCTTC	CASGSGIGEQFF
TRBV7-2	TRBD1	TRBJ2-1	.	TGTGCCAGCAGCTGGCGACAGGGGTCGTTCAATGAGCAGTTCTTC	CASSWRQGSFNEQFF
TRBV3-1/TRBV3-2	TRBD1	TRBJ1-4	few	TGTGCCAGCAGCCAAGGTGGCGGGACAGGGCTTAATGAAAAACTGTTTTTT	CASSQGGGTGLNEKLFF
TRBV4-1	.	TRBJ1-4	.	TGCGCCAGCAGCCAATTCCGGAAGACAGACTCAGGAAAAAAACTGTTTTTT	CASSQFRKTDSGKKLFF
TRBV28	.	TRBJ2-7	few	TGTGCCAGCAGTTCGAGCTCCTACGAGCAGTACTTC	CASSSSSYEQYF
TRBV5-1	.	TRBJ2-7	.	TGCGCCAGCAGCTTCCGGGAAGCGGGCCCGCTGGGCGAGCAGTACTTC	CASSFREAGPLGEQYF
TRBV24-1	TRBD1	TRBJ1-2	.	TGTGCCACCAGTGAAGGGGGCTTTGGCTACACCTTC	CATSEGGFGYTF
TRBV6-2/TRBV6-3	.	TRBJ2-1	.	TGTGCCAGCAGTTCGCCCGGACTACCGAAAGCCTACAATGAGCAGTTCTTC	CASSSPGLPKAYNEQFF
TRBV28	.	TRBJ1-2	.	TGTGCCAGCAGTTCCCCGGGGGGGGATAAATATGGCTACACCTTC	CASSSPGGDKYGYTF
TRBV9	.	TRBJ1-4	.	TGTGCCAGCAGCGTTGGTTCCCAACGAGTTGAAAAACTGTTTTTT	CASSVGSQRVEKLFF